These 19 T cell receptor beta chains share one sample of origin, sequenced in a study of T cells in localized non-small cell lung cancer. Libraries were prepared by immunoSEQ multiplex PCR; TCRdb keeps only in-frame clonotypes and omits some of them. The table has 35,000 or so clones, 75% to 90% seen once. The starting material was peripheral blood, obtained before any cancer treatment. These receptor sequences come from a man aged 40-75 years with stage I lung adenocarcinoma.

The chain joins TRBV29-1 to TRBJ2-7, with D perhaps being TRBD1 or TRBD2 (5 bases each). V was shortened by 6 bases and J by 2 bases, with 14 bases between the two germline ends. Germline V gives CDR1 SQVTM, CDR2 ANQGSEA. The CDR3 is 13 residues long. CDR3 amino acids: CSVSGTNPYEQYF. In DNA form, the CDR3 reads TGCAGCGTCTCAGGGACCAACCCCTACGAGCAGTACTTC.

V usage is TRBV5-1 and J usage is TRBJ2-3; D is perhaps TRBD1 or TRBD2 (5 bases each). The CDR3 has 17 amino acids. CDR1 is SGHRS, CDR2 YFSETQ, per germline. Trimming left V 4 bases short and J 2 bases short, with 20 bases between. CDR3 residues: CASSPGARNTFTDTQYF. In DNA, the CDR3 is TGCGCCAGCAGCCCCGGGGCAAGGAACACCTTCACAGATACGCAGTATTTT.

The chain carries TRBV7-9 and TRBJ2-3; D unresolved. Germline V gene lookup returns CDR1 SEHNR and CDR2 FQNEAQ (reference sequence). The CDR3 is 15 amino acids. V was cut by 2 bases and J by 7 bases, with 16 bases left in between. DNA for the CDR3: TGTGCCAGCAGCTTACTGGTCCCGCTGGGCCATACGCAGTATTTT. Translation: CASSLLVPLGHTQYF.

The chain joins TRBV13 to TRBJ1-1; the D is unclear. Trimming took 0 bases from V and 0 from J, leaving 11 bases between them. Germline lookup yields CDR1 PRHDT and CDR2 FYEKMQ (reference sequence). This CDR3 is built from 16 residues. DNA of the CDR3: TGTGCCAGCAGCTTAGGGGAGGGATACATGAACACTGAAGCTTTCTTT. Encoded protein: CASSLGEGYMNTEAFF.

V is TRBV19 and J is TRBJ2-5; TRBD1 is a possible D gene (6 bases). V was cut by 4 bases and J by 0 bases, with 12 bases left in between. Germline V gene sequence: CDR1 LNHDA, CDR2 SQIVND (reference sequence). This CDR3 is built from 15 residues. CDR3 residues: CASSREGVYQETQYF. CDR3 DNA sequence: TGTGCCAGTAGTAGAGAGGGGGTGTACCAAGAGACCCAGTACTTC.

V gene TRBV19 combines with J gene TRBJ1-2; TRBD1 is a possible D gene (5 bases). Between the trimmed V and J ends, which lost 3 bases and 1 base, there was a span of 12 bases. From germline, CDR1 is LNHDA and CDR2 SQIVND (reference sequence). The CDR3 is made up of 15 amino acids. CDR3 residues: CASSIGSGGNYGYTF. The CDR3 nucleotides are TGTGCCAGTAGTATCGGATCTGGGGGTAACTATGGCTACACCTTC.

The rearrangement joins TRBV5-6 to TRBJ2-1; TRBD2 agrees at 8 bases. Unmatched junction bases numbered 5, after V lost 1 base and J lost 2 bases. The CDR3 totals 16 residues. Germline V gives CDR1 SGHDT, CDR2 YYEEEE. The chain's CDR3 is CASSLYERGPYNEQFF. CDR3 in DNA: TGTGCCAGCAGCTTGTATGAGCGGGGGCCCTACAATGAGCAGTTCTTC. Drawing the rest from reference TRBV5-6 and TRBJ2-1, the complete variable domain is DAGVTQSPTHLIKTRGQQVTLRCSPKSGHDTVSWYQQALGQGPQFIFQYYEEEERQRGNFPDRFSGHQFPNYSSELNVNALLLGDSALYLCASSLYERGPYNEQFFGPGTRLTVL.

This chain joins TRBV5-6 and TRBJ2-1; no clear D. Germline V lookup: CDR1 SGHDT, CDR2 YYEEEE. Between the trimmed V and J ends, which lost 1 base and 10 bases, there was a span of 6 bases. CDR3 size: 11 residues. CDR3 DNA sequence: TGTGCCAGCAGCTTGTCGACCGAGCAGTTCTTC. Translating gives CASSLSTEQFF.

The chain joins TRBV2 to TRBJ2-1; no definite D call. The V gene's germline CDR1 is SNHLY and CDR2 FYNNEI. The V and J ends lost 4 bases and 2 bases respectively, with 18 bases between them. The length of the CDR3 is 17 residues. The CDR3 DNA reads TGTGCCAGCAGTGTGGATAATAGCTATTCCACCTACAATGAGCAGTTCTTC. Translation: CASSVDNSYSTYNEQFF.

The chain has TRBV7-9 and TRBJ1-1; TRBD1 is a possible D gene (6 bases). V shed 1 base and J shed 5 bases, with 14 bases lying between them. The germline gives CDR1 SEHNR, CDR2 FQNEAQ (reference sequence). This CDR3 comprises 15 residues. The CDR3 loop is CASSLVRGMSTEAFF. The CDR3 DNA reads as TGTGCCAGCAGCTTAGTGAGGGGGATGAGTACTGAAGCTTTCTTT. Supplemented by reference TRBV7-9 and TRBJ1-1, the full variable domain reads DTGVSQNPRHKITKRGQNVTFRCDPISEHNRLYWYRQTLGQGPEFLTYFQNEAQLEKSRLLSDRFSAERPKGSFSTLEIQRTEQGDSAMYLCASSLVRGMSTEAFFGQGTRLTVV.

The chain recombines TRBV5-4 with TRBJ2-2, with D possibly matching TRBD1 (5 bases). The CDR3 runs to 15 residues. Looked up from germline, CDR1 is SGHNT and CDR2 is YYREEE (reference sequence). V was trimmed by 3 bases and J by 3 bases, leaving 12 bases between them. In DNA form, the CDR3 reads TGTGCCAGCAGCTCTCCTGAAGGGGACACCGGGGAGCTGTTTTTT. It translates to CASSSPEGDTGELFF.

This clone has a single count. The chain recombines TRBV7-2 with TRBJ1-3; D is unresolved. Trimming pared 5 bases from V and 1 base from J, leaving 15 bases between. Germline-derived CDR1 and CDR2 are SGHTA and FQGNSA. This CDR3 is 16 amino acids long. CDR3 bases: TGTGCCAGCAGCCCCCATGTTCAACGGTCTGGAAACACCATATATTTT. Translating gives CASSPHVQRSGNTIYF. Together with reference TRBV7-2 and TRBJ1-3, the CDR3 gives the full variable domain: GAGVSQSPSNKVTEKGKDVELRCDPISGHTALYWYRQSLGQGLEFLIYFQGNSAPDKSGLPSDRFSAERTGGSVSTLTIQRTQQEDSAVYLCASSPHVQRSGNTIYFGEGSWLTVV.

This chain links TRBV7-6 with TRBJ2-2; 8 bases agree with TRBD1. V dropped 4 bases and J dropped 7; count of bases not matched to a gene: 11. CDR3 length: 16 amino acids. CDR1 and CDR2 (germline): SGHVS, FNYEAQ. The CDR3 loop reads CASSSGQGPSSGELFF. The CDR3 nucleotides are TGTGCCAGCAGCTCAGGACAGGGCCCGTCGAGCGGGGAGCTGTTTTTT.

This sequence joins TRBV7-9 and TRBJ1-5, with D tentatively TRBD1 (5 bases). Germline V gene lookup returns CDR1 SEHNR and CDR2 FQNEAQ (reference sequence). Trimming removed 5 bases from V and 3 bases from J, with 23 bases in between. The CDR3 is 18 amino acids. In DNA, the CDR3 is TGTGCCAGCAGCGTTATGAACCTGATTACAGGAGTCAATCAGCCCCAGCATTTT. Its translation: CASSVMNLITGVNQPQHF.

This chain links TRBV5-8 with TRBJ1-1; D possibly corresponds to TRBD1 (6 bases). Looked up from germline, CDR1 is SGHTS and CDR2 is YDEGEE. CDR3 length equals 16 residues. V shed 6 bases and J shed 0 bases, with 18 bases lying between them. The CDR3 region has the DNA TGTGCCAGCACCCCGAGGGGGGGGCCTATGAACACTGAAGCTTTCTTT. It yields the protein CASTPRGGPMNTEAFF.

V usage is TRBV10-3 and J usage is TRBJ2-7, with 9 bases fitting TRBD1. V gave up 10 bases and J gave up 4 bases; unmatched junction bases: 8. The CDR3 consists of 13 residues. Germline assignment: CDR1 ENHRY and CDR2 SYGVKD. CDR3 amino acids: CANRGQGSYEQYF. The CDR3 DNA sequence: TGTGCCAACCGCGGACAGGGGTCGTACGAGCAGTACTTC.

The chain combines TRBV6-6 with TRBJ1-4; 8 bases match TRBD1. Germline values: CDR1 MNHNY, CDR2 SVGAGI (reference sequence). The CDR3 runs to 13 residues. Trimming took 5 bases from V and 7 from J; bases not matched to a gene: 3. CDR3 coding DNA: TGTGCCAGCAGTCGGACAGGGAGTGAAAAACTGTTTTTT. Its translation: CASSRTGSEKLFF.

The V call is TRBV27, the J call TRBJ1-2; TRBD1 agrees at 10 bases. Trimming cost V 5 bases and J 4 bases; bases outside gene matches: 10. This CDR3 region has 16 residues. Germline V gene sequence: CDR1 MNHEY, CDR2 SMNVEV (reference sequence). CDR3 coding DNA: TGTGCCAGCAGTCTGGGCACGGGACAGGGGTTCTATGGCTACACCTTC. It codes for CASSLGTGQGFYGYTF.

V usage is TRBV6-5 and J usage is TRBJ2-7; the D call may be TRBD1 or TRBD2 (5 bases each). The CDR3 covers 13 residues. V shed 6 bases and J shed 3 bases, with 12 bases lying between them. Germline loops: CDR1 MNHEY, CDR2 SVGAGI. The CDR3 is CASSHGTHYEQYF. CDR3 nucleotide sequence: TGTGCCAGCAGCCACGGGACCCACTACGAGCAGTACTTC.